Listed below are T cell receptor beta chains from one sample, sequenced in a study of memory CD4+ T cells and cytomegalovirus serostatus. Data came from immunoSEQ multiplex PCR; TCRdb stores just in-frame clones and leaves some out. The sample has some 26,000 clones; over 70% are singletons. Sequenced input: memory CD4+ T cells from blood. These receptors were taken from an adult in good health and CMV-seronegative. Each CDR3 is given without its conserved first and last residue. Size values are once, few and many counts, or a class for expanded clones, and some rows have none.

>TRBJ1-3|TRBV2|few
ASSPDSYSGNTIY
>TRBJ1-6|TRBV6-6|NA
ASSLQWGGNSPLH
>TRBJ2-7|TRBV18|NA
ASSGDRGTYEQY
>TRBJ2-7|TRBV5-1|NA
ASSWGPGGEQY
>TRBJ2-5|TRBV4-1|NA
ASSSSGHYQETQY
>TRBJ1-1|TRBV4-3|NA
ASSQDPAGGTEAF
>TRBJ2-5|TRBV7-2|NA
ASKHTSGGVETQY
>TRBJ1-2|TRBV5-6|NA
ASSYFQGIYGYT
>TRBJ2-7|TRBV6-1|NA
ASSEGPSGGYEQY
>TRBJ1-1|TRBV2|once
ASSDRALNTEAF
>NA|TRBV30|NA
AGGQGRYEQY
>TRBJ2-5|TRBV2|NA
ASSQDSGGGVKTQY
>TRBJ2-5|TRBV5-4|NA
ASSPTSGGAGAETQY
>TRBJ2-1|TRBV2|NA
ASEGAGRNNEQF
>TRBJ1-5|TRBV27|NA
ASSLSYETSNQPQH
>TRBJ1-2|TRBV10-1|NA
ASSESTAGGYT
>TRBJ2-5|TRBV5-1|NA
ASSLAASGGLETQY
>TRBJ2-2|TRBV5-6|NA
ASSLAARVNTGELF
>TRBJ1-1|TRBV9|NA
ASSVEAGMGTEAF
>TRBJ2-7|TRBV7-2|NA
ASSGQGGTYEQY
>TRBJ2-7|TRBV21-1|few
ARRHDYEQY
>TRBJ2-7|TRBV27|NA
ASKQGQGVYEQY
>TRBJ2-7|TRBV7-4|NA
ASSFSPGAGRYEQY
>TRBJ2-1|TRBV5-4|few
ASSVSGGAIDEQF
>TRBJ2-5|TRBV5-1|NA
ASSLEGGSETQY
>TRBJ2-7|TRBV2|NA
ASRGTGAYEQY